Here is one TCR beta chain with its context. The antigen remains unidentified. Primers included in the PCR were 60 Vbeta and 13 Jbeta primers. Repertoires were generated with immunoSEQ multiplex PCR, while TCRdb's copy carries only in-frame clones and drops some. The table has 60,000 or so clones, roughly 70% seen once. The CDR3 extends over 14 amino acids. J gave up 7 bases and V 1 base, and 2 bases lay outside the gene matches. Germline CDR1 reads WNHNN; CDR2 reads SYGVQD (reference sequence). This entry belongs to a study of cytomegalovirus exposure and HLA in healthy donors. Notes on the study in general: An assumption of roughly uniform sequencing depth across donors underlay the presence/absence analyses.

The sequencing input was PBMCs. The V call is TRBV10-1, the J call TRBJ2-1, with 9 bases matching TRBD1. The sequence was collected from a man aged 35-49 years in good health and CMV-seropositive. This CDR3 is CASSEWTGENEQFF. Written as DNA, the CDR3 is TGCGCCAGCAGTGAGTGGACAGGGGAAAATGAGCAGTTCTTC.